Below, 8 T cell receptor beta chains from the same sample are listed, as sequenced in a study of beta chain features in type 1 diabetes. Study results and limitations: Researchers report that Type 1 diabetes patients had moderately but significantly shorter TCRB CDR3s across all four CD4+ subsets.

Isolated RNA was reverse transcribed in full, so expressed TCRB transcripts were sequenced. This table comes from immunoSEQ multiplex PCR, and its TCRdb copy is limited to in-frame clones, with some not included. The sample holds hundreds of thousands of clones, 13% seen once. Antigens for these TCRs are unknown. Sequences were obtained from naive CD4+ T cells from blood. The receptors come from a man in his late teens or twenties with type 1 diabetes.

The rearrangement joins TRBV10-3 to TRBJ2-7; D might be TRBD1 (6 bases). The CDR3 spans 15 residues. The ends were cut back, 10 bases at V and 0 bases at J, with 19 bases in the middle. CDR1 ENHRY and CDR2 SYGVKD come from the germline V gene. The CDR3: CATADPRGPSYEQYF. CDR3 DNA: TGTGCCACCGCGGACCCCAGGGGACCCTCCTACGAGCAGTACTTC.

This clone was seen only a few times. This chain connects TRBV6-5 to TRBJ2-6, with unresolved D. The CDR3 has 16 residues. Germline CDR1 MNHEY, CDR2 SVGAGI. The ends were cut back, 2 bases at V and 0 bases at J, with 8 bases in the middle. CDR3: CASSYRSDSGANVLTF. DNA of the CDR3: TGTGCCAGCAGTTACCGGAGCGACTCTGGGGCCAACGTCCTGACTTTC.

In this sample, this clone turned up a few times. V and J are TRBV30 and TRBJ2-7, with no clear D. In germline, CDR1 is GTSNPN, CDR2 SVGIG (reference sequence). Between the trimmed V and J ends, which lost 7 bases and 0 bases, there was a span of 10 bases. This CDR3 spans 12 amino acids. CDR3 region: CASQLNSYEQYF. DNA of the CDR3: TGTGCCTCCCAGTTAAACTCCTACGAGCAGTACTTC.

This clone has more than one count but fewer than ten. J is TRBJ1-4 and V is TRBV27; unclear D gene. Between the trimmed V and J ends, which lost 2 bases and 3 bases, there was a span of 4 bases. Germline assignment: CDR1 MNHEY and CDR2 SMNVEV (reference sequence). CDR3 length: 13 residues. The CDR3 bases are TGTGCCAGCAGTTTAATCCCTAATGAAAAACTGTTTTTT. Translation: CASSLIPNEKLFF. Based on the CDR3 plus reference TRBV27 and TRBJ1-4, the full variable domain is EAQVTQNPRYLITVTGKKLTVTCSQNMNHEYMSWYRQDPGLGLRQIYYSMNVEVTDKGDVPEGYKVSRKEKRNFPLILESPSPNQTSLYFCASSLIPNEKLFFGSGTQLSVL.

On this clone: An end of the junction differs from the germline gene, which may be a read error. This chain links TRBV6-1 with TRBJ1-5; perhaps TRBD1 as D (6 bases). Germline values: CDR1 MNHNS, CDR2 SASEGT. CDR3 size: 16 residues. The CDR3 DNA reads TGTGCCAGCACTGAAGGGGGTATGTATAGCAATCAGCCCCAGCATTTT. Translating it yields CASTEGGMYSNQPQHF.

On this clone itself: The same CDR3 can be traced to other DNA sequences in this sample. The chain carries TRBV7-9 and TRBJ1-1, with D hard to call. The V and J ends lost 5 bases and 0 bases respectively, with 4 bases between them. Germline V gives CDR1 SEHNR, CDR2 FQNEAQ (reference sequence). The CDR3 runs to 12 residues. CDR3: CASSPMNTEAFF. CDR3 nucleotide sequence: TGTGCCAGCAGCCCCATGAACACTGAAGCTTTCTTT.

The rearrangement links TRBV5-1 to TRBJ1-2, with D maybe TRBD1 (6 bases). Trimming took 1 base from V and 8 from J, leaving 15 bases between them. The CDR3 loop spans 14 amino acids. Germline-derived CDR1 and CDR2 are SGHRS and YFSETQ. CDR3 residues: CASSLQGKSGGYTF. The DNA of the CDR3 is TGCGCCAGCAGCTTGCAGGGGAAGTCGGGCGGCTACACCTTC.

CDR3 in DNA: TGCGCCAGCAGCCAAGATGGACGGAGCTCTGGAAACACCATATATTTT. As protein: CASSQDGRSSGNTIYF. The chain joins TRBV4-1 to TRBJ1-3; D is unclear. V was cut by 0 bases and J by 0 bases, with 9 bases left in between. Germline lookup yields CDR1 MGHRA and CDR2 YSYEKL. This CDR3 is 16 amino acids long.